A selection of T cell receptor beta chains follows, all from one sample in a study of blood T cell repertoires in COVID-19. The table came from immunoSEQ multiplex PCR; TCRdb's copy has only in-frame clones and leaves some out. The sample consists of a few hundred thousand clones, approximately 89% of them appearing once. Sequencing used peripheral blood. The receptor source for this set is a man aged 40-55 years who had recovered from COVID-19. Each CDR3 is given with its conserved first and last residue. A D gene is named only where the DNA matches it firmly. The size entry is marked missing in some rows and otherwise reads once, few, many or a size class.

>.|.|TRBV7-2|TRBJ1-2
CASSLLQGTRYTF
TGTGCCAGCAGCTTACTCCAGGGGACGCGCTACACCTTC
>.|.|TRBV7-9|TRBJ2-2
CASSLAKSNGELFF
TGTGCCAGCAGCTTAGCGAAATCTAACGGGGAGCTGTTTTTT
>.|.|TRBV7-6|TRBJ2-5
CASSLAAGTQYF
TGTGCCAGCAGCTTAGCCGCGGGGACCCAGTACTTC
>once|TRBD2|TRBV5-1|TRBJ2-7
CASSLKRGGEQYF
TGCGCCAGCAGCTTGAAGCGGGGAGGGGAGCAGTACTTC
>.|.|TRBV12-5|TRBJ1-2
CASGLVRGGGYGYTF
TGTGCTAGTGGTTTGGTACGCGGGGGGGGATATGGCTACACCTTC
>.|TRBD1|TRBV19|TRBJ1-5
CASSKGGWRDNQPQHF
TGTGCCAGTAGTAAAGGGGGCTGGCGGGACAATCAGCCCCAGCATTTT
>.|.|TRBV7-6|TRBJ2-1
CASSFRQPVSYNEQFF
TGTGCCAGCAGCTTCCGACAGCCGGTCTCCTACAATGAGCAGTTCTTC
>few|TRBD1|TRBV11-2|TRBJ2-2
CASSFGTGGTGELFF
TGTGCCAGCAGCTTCGGGACAGGGGGCACCGGGGAGCTGTTTTTT
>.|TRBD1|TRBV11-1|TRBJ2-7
CATGKDRSSYEQYF
TGTGCCACAGGGAAGGACAGGAGCTCCTACGAGCAGTACTTC
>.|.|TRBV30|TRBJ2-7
CAWSPHPSEQYF
TGTGCCTGGAGCCCCCACCCTAGCGAGCAGTACTTC
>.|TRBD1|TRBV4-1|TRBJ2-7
CASSQVEVGTGYLYEQYF
TGCGCCAGCAGCCAAGTAGAGGTTGGGACAGGGTATCTGTACGAGCAGTACTTC
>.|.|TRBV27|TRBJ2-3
CASSFRDIDTQYF
TGTGCCAGCAGTTTCCGAGACATAGATACGCAGTATTTT
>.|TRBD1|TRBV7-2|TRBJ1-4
CASSLTGATNEKLFF
TGTGCCAGCAGCCTGACAGGGGCAACTAATGAAAAACTGTTTTTT
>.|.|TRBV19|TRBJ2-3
CASSWGGRTDTQYF
TGTGCCAGTAGTTGGGGGGGGCGCACAGATACGCAGTATTTT
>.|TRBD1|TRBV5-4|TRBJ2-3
CASSLGGRSTDTQYF
TGTGCCAGCAGCTTAGGGGGCCGGTCGACAGATACGCAGTATTTT
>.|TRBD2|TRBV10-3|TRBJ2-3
CAAQEAGGFTDTQYF
TGTGCCGCCCAGGAAGCGGGAGGGTTCACAGATACGCAGTATTTT
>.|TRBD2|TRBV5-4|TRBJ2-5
CASSLGLAGVETQYF
TGTGCCAGCAGCTTAGGACTAGCGGGAGTAGAGACCCAGTACTTC
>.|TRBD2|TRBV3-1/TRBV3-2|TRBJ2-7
CASSQDLAGAAEQYF
TGTGCCAGCAGCCAAGATCTAGCGGGGGCGGCCGAGCAGTACTTC
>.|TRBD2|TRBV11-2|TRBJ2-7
CASSFGGGSYEQYF
TGTGCCAGCAGCTTCGGGGGGGGCTCCTACGAGCAGTACTTC
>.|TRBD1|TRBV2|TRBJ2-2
CASGTGGNTGELFF
TGTGCCAGCGGGACAGGGGGGAACACCGGGGAGCTGTTTTTT
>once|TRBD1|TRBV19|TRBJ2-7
CASSIEASTGHRAYEQYF
TGTGCCAGTAGTATAGAGGCCTCGACAGGGCATAGGGCCTACGAGCAGTACTTC
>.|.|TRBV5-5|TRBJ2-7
CASSQITLSSYEQYF
TGTGCCAGCAGCCAGATTACACTAAGCTCCTACGAGCAGTACTTC
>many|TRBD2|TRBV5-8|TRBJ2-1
CASSLGLAGDSYNEQFF
TGTGCCAGCAGCTTAGGACTAGCGGGAGATTCCTACAATGAGCAGTTCTTC
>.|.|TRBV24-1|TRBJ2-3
CATSVGGGGTDTQYF
TGTGCCACCAGTGTAGGGGGAGGGGGCACAGATACGCAGTATTTT
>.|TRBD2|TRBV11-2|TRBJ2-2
CASSSSGLATGELFF
TGTGCCAGCAGCTCATCGGGACTAGCGACCGGGGAGCTGTTTTTT
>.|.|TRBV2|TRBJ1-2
CASGGRADYGYTF
TGTGCCAGCGGCGGCAGGGCGGACTATGGCTACACCTTC
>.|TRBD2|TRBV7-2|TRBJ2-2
CASSLGGGANTGELFF
TGTGCCAGCAGCTTAGGCGGGGGGGCGAACACCGGGGAGCTGTTTTTT
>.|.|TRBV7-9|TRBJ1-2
CASIDLGESNYGYTF
TGTGCCAGCATCGACTTGGGTGAATCTAACTATGGCTACACCTTC
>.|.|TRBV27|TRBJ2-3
CASSSGTDTQYF
TGTGCCAGCAGCTCGGGCACAGATACGCAGTATTTT
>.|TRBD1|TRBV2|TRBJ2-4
CASSEGDSQNIQYF
TGTGCCAGCAGTGAAGGGGACAGCCAAAACATTCAGTACTTC
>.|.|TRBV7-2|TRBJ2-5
CASRSGGRSQETQYF
TGTGCCAGCAGATCGGGCGGGCGCTCCCAAGAGACCCAGTACTTC
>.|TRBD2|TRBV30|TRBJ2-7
CAWKGTSSYEQYF
TGTGCCTGGAAGGGGACTAGCTCCTACGAGCAGTACTTC
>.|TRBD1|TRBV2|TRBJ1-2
CASGTVTYGYTF
TGTGCCAGCGGGACAGTCACCTATGGCTACACCTTC
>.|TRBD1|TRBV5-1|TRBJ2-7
CASSRDRGPGDEQYF
TGCGCCAGCAGCAGGGACAGGGGGCCCGGCGACGAGCAGTACTTC
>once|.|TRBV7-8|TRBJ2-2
CASSYLSGTGELFF
TGTGCCAGCAGTTATTTATCGGGCACCGGGGAGCTGTTTTTT
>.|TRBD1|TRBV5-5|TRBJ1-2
CASSFRQGIDYGYTF
TGTGCCAGCAGCTTTAGACAGGGCATCGACTATGGCTACACCTTC
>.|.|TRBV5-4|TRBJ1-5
CASSSGDPNQPQHF
TGTGCCAGCAGCAGCGGGGACCCCAATCAGCCCCAGCATTTT
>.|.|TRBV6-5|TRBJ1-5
CASSPMTPTNQPQHF
TGTGCCAGCAGTCCCATGACACCTACCAATCAGCCCCAGCATTTT
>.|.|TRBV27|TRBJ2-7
CASTTSYEQYF
TGTGCCAGCACTACTTCCTACGAGCAGTACTTC
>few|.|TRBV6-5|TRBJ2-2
CASSYLTGELFF
TGTGCCAGCAGTTACCTCACCGGGGAGCTGTTTTTT
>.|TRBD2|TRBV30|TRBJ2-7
CAWSVPWAGELDEQYF
TGTGCCTGGAGTGTACCCTGGGCGGGAGAACTCGACGAGCAGTACTTC